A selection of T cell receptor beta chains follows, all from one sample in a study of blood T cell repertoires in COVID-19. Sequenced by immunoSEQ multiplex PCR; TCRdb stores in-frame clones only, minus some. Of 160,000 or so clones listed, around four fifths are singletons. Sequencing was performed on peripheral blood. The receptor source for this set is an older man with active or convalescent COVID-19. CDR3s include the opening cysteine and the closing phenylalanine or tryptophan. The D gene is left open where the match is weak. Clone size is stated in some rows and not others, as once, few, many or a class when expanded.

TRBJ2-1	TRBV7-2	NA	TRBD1	CASSLGDRQFF	TGTGCCAGCAGCTTAGGGGACAGACAGTTCTTC
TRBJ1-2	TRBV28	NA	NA	CASSAQGYGYTF	TGTGCCAGCAGTGCACAGGGATATGGCTACACCTTC
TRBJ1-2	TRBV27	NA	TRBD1	CASRRTGDYYGYTF	TGTGCCAGCAGAAGGACAGGGGATTACTATGGCTACACCTTC
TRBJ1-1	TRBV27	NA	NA	CASSPYPGQNTEAFF	TGTGCCAGCAGTCCCTACCCAGGGCAGAACACTGAAGCTTTCTTT
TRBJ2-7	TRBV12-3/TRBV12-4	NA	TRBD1	CASRTTGGEQYF	TGTGCCAGCAGAACCACAGGGGGCGAGCAGTACTTC
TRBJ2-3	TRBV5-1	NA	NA	CASSRGSTDTQYF	TGCGCCAGTTCTAGGGGAAGCACAGATACGCAGTATTTT
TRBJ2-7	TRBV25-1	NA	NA	CASSEVRGTSDEQYF	TGTGCCAGCAGTGAAGTCAGGGGAACGTCGGACGAGCAGTACTTC
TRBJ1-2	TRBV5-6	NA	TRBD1	CASSPGQGGGYTF	TGTGCCAGCAGCCCGGGACAGGGTGGAGGCTACACCTTC
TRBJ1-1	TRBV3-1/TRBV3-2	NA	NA	CASSQEANTEAFF	TGTGCCAGCAGCCAAGAGGCGAACACTGAAGCTTTCTTT
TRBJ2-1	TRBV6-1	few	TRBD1	CASSEDFGHRGSNEQFF	TGTGCCAGCAGTGAAGACTTTGGTCACAGGGGGTCAAATGAGCAGTTCTTC
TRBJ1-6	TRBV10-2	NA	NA	CASVQRTGMGSPLHF	TGCGCCAGCGTCCAAAGGACGGGGATGGGGTCACCCCTCCACTTT
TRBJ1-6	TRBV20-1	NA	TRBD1	CSASPGTGGPDSPLHF	TGCAGTGCTAGTCCCGGGACAGGGGGACCAGATTCACCCCTCCACTTT
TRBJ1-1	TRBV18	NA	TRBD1	CASSPEGAAEAFF	TGTGCCAGCTCACCCGAGGGGGCCGCTGAAGCTTTCTTT
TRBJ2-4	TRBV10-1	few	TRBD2	CASSSGGGNIQYF	TGCGCCAGCAGCAGCGGGGGGGGAAACATTCAGTACTTC
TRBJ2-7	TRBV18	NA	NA	CASSPTDSFDSYEQYF	TGTGCCAGCTCGCCCACGGACAGTTTTGACTCCTACGAGCAGTACTTC
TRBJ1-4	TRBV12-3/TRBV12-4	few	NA	CASSFGGAEKLFF	TGTGCCAGCAGTTTCGGAGGAGCTGAAAAACTGTTTTTT
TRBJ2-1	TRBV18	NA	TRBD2	CASSQREGQDNEQFF	TGTGCCAGCTCACAGCGGGAGGGCCAGGACAATGAGCAGTTCTTC
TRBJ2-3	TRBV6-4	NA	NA	CASRLSGTDTQYF	TGTGCCAGCAGACTTAGCGGCACAGATACGCAGTATTTT